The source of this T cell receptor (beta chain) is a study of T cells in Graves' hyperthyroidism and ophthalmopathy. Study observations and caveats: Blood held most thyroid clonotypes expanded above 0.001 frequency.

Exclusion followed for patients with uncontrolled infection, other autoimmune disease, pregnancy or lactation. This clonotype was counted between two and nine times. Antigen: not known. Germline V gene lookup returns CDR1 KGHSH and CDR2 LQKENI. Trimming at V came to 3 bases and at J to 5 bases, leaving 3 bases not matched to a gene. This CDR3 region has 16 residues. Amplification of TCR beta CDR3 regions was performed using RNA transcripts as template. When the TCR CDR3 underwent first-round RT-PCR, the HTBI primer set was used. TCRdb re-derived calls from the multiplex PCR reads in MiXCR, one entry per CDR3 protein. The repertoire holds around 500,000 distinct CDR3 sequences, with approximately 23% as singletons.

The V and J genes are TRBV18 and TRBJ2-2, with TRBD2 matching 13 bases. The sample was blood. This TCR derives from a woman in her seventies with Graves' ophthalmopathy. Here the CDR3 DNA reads TGTGCCAGCTCACCTCCGGGACTAGCGGGAACCGGGGAGCTGTTTTTT. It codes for CASSPPGLAGTGELFF.